Shown below are 26 T cell receptor beta chains from a single sample sequenced in a study of blood T cell repertoires in COVID-19. TCRdb's copy holds only in-frame clones and misses some; the assay was immunoSEQ multiplex PCR. The table has around 250,000 clones, approximately 85% seen once. Sample: PBMCs or T cells enriched from blood (not recorded which). These receptors were taken from a woman in her forties or fifties who had recovered from COVID-19.

This sequence joins TRBV6-5 and TRBJ2-1, with 10 bases matching TRBD2. Germline assignment: CDR1 MNHEY and CDR2 SVGAGI. The CDR3 is made up of 12 amino acids. V was clipped by 8 bases and J by 8 bases; unmatched bases: 3. CDR3 amino acids: CASGTSDDEQFF. In DNA form, the CDR3 reads TGTGCCAGCGGGACTAGCGACGATGAGCAGTTCTTC.

The rearrangement joins TRBV28 to TRBJ2-1; TRBD2 is a possible D gene (7 bases). CDR1 MDHEN and CDR2 SYDVKM come from the germline V gene. CDR3 length: 14 residues. The germline V and J ends were trimmed by 3 bases and 3 bases, with 9 bases remaining between them. For the CDR3, the DNA is TGTGCCAGCAGTTTGGGGGGGCACTACAATGAGCAGTTCTTC. This codes for CASSLGGHYNEQFF.

CDR3 in amino acids: CASSQVGGAYNEQFF. As DNA, the CDR3 is TGCGCCAGCAGCCAAGTTGGGGGCGCCTACAATGAGCAGTTCTTC. The gene calls are TRBV4-1 and TRBJ2-1; D is possibly TRBD1 (6 bases). V was shortened by 1 base and J by 2 bases, with 9 bases between the two germline ends. This CDR3 contains 15 residues. CDR1 MGHRA and CDR2 YSYEKL come from the germline V gene.

The chain employs TRBV28 and TRBJ2-5; the D gene is possibly TRBD2 (6 bases). V lost 8 bases to trimming and J lost 5 bases, with 21 bases between them. This CDR3 has 15 amino acids. Germline CDR1 reads MDHEN; CDR2 reads SYDVKM. CDR3 DNA: TGTGCCAGCTCGGCTGTTAGCGGCAGGGAGGAGACCCAGTACTTC. It yields the protein CASSAVSGREETQYF.

This clone was detected only a few times. The CDR3 nucleotides read TGTGCCAGCAGCTACCACATCAGCACCGGGGAGCTGTTTTTT. Its protein product is CASSYHISTGELFF. V usage is TRBV5-5 and J usage is TRBJ2-2, with no clear D. Germline values: CDR1 SGHKS, CDR2 YYEKEE (reference sequence). The CDR3 is 14 residues long. Deletions cut 3 bases from V and 4 bases from J, with 10 bases between.

In its sample, this clone was seen once. The gene calls are TRBV28 and TRBJ1-4; no definite D call. V was shortened by 6 bases and J by 10 bases, with 12 bases between the two germline ends. The CDR3 runs to 12 residues. The germline V gene encodes CDR1 MDHEN and CDR2 SYDVKM. The CDR3 sequence: CASSWVGRKLFF. The DNA for the CDR3 is TGTGCCAGCAGCTGGGTAGGGAGAAAACTGTTTTTT.

The sample holds one count of this clone. The chain combines TRBV10-3 with TRBJ2-7; TRBD2 agrees at 8 bases. The germline V gene encodes CDR1 ENHRY and CDR2 SYGVKD. The CDR3 contains 16 residues. J lost 1 base, V lost 0 bases, and 5 bases had no gene match. The CDR3 region is CAISESGQRGSYEQYF. The CDR3 DNA reads as TGTGCCATCAGTGAGTCGGGCCAGCGGGGGTCCTACGAGCAGTACTTC.

The chain carries TRBV5-6 and TRBJ1-4; D might be TRBD1 (6 bases). CDR1 and CDR2 from the germline V gene are SGHDT and YYEEEE. The V gene lost 4 bases and the J gene lost 2 bases, with 15 bases spanning the gap. The CDR3 loop spans 16 amino acids. The chain's CDR3 is CASSLLGGGTNEKLFF. The CDR3 nucleotides are TGTGCCAGCAGCCTCCTGGGGGGGGGCACTAATGAAAAACTGTTTTTT.

The chain couples TRBV28 to TRBJ1-1; 8 nucleotides match TRBD1. This CDR3 has 12 residues. Germline V gene lookup returns CDR1 MDHEN and CDR2 SYDVKM. The V segment lost 3 bases and the J segment 10 bases; nucleotides outside the gene matches: 4. CDR3: CASSFTGGAAFF. In DNA form, the CDR3 reads TGTGCCAGCAGTTTTACAGGGGGAGCAGCTTTCTTT.

V is TRBV25-1 and J is TRBJ1-2; the D is unclear. Trimming took 3 bases from V and 3 from J, leaving 8 bases between them. CDR3 length: 13 residues. Germline CDR1 and CDR2: MGHDK and SYGVNS. This CDR3 is CASSEGGYYGYTF. The CDR3, as DNA: TGTGCCAGCAGTGAGGGAGGGTACTATGGCTACACCTTC.

The gene calls are TRBV4-1 and TRBJ1-1; 8 positions match TRBD1. The CDR3 extends over 15 amino acids. The ends lost 0 bases at V and 6 bases at J; junction bases unmatched: 6. Germline values: CDR1 MGHRA, CDR2 YSYEKL. CDR3 coding DNA: TGCGCCAGCAGCCAAGATCGGACAGGGCTCCCTGAAGCTTTCTTT. This sequence encodes CASSQDRTGLPEAFF.

The rearrangement links TRBV10-1 to TRBJ2-1; weak D call: TRBD2 (6 bases). CDR3 length: 15 amino acids. Germline values: CDR1 WNHNN, CDR2 SYGVQD (reference sequence). The ends were cut back, 6 bases at V and 8 bases at J, with 20 bases in the middle. CDR3 protein: CASSSGTKGGDEQFF. CDR3 in DNA: TGCGCCAGCAGCTCCGGGACCAAGGGAGGCGATGAGCAGTTCTTC.

This clone has only a few counts. This chain uses TRBV6-1 with TRBJ2-4, with a weak D call TRBD2 (5 bases). V gave up 4 bases and J gave up 3 bases, with 16 bases separating them. Looked up from germline, CDR1 is MNHNS and CDR2 is SASEGT. CDR3 length: 16 residues. CDR3 nucleotides: TGTGCCAGCAGTGGCCTAGCATCTGGAAGCAAAAACATTCAGTACTTC. Residues: CASSGLASGSKNIQYF.

The chain couples TRBV2 to TRBJ1-5; D may be TRBD1 (6 bases). Germline assignment: CDR1 SNHLY and CDR2 FYNNEI. The V end was cut by 8 bases, the J end by 6 bases, with 20 bases between. This CDR3 has 15 residues. The CDR3 DNA sequence: TGTGCCAGCTTCGAGGGGGTTTTCGATGGTCAGCCCCAGCATTTT. Its protein is CASFEGVFDGQPQHF. The variable domain in full, completed from reference TRBV2 and TRBJ1-5, reads EPEVTQTPSHQVTQMGQEVILRCVPISNHLYFYWYRQILGQKVEFLVSFYNNEISEKSEIFDDQFSVERPDGSNFTLKIRSTKLEDSAMYFCASFEGVFDGQPQHFGDGTRLSIL.

This chain joins TRBV4-1 and TRBJ2-2; 7 bases line up with TRBD2. Looked up from germline, CDR1 is MGHRA and CDR2 is YSYEKL. Trimming took 8 bases from V and 4 from J; bases not matched to a gene: 7. The CDR3 runs to 14 residues. CDR3 residues: CASGGEGLTGELFF. CDR3 sequence (DNA): TGCGCCAGCGGGGGGGAGGGACTCACCGGGGAGCTGTTTTTT.

This clone was picked up many times. This sequence joins TRBV5-5 and TRBJ2-7; 12 positions match TRBD2. V dropped 0 bases and J dropped 2; count of bases not matched to a gene: 6. This CDR3 has 17 residues. In germline, CDR1 is SGHKS, CDR2 YYEKEE (reference sequence). This CDR3 reads CASSLGGRTSGTYEQYF. CDR3 coding DNA: TGTGCCAGCAGCTTGGGAGGTCGGACTAGCGGGACCTACGAGCAGTACTTC.

The V gene is TRBV5-1, the J gene TRBJ2-3, with a possible D match to TRBD1 (6 bases). The CDR3 spans 15 residues. Germline CDR1 reads SGHRS; CDR2 reads YFSETQ. Trimming left V 2 bases short and J 0 bases short, with 10 bases between. Here the CDR3 DNA reads TGCGCCAGCAGCTTACAGGGCTCTAGCACAGATACGCAGTATTTT. Translated: CASSLQGSSTDTQYF.

This sequence joins TRBV5-1 and TRBJ2-3; D unclear. V dropped 3 bases and J dropped 2 bases, with 10 bases sitting between them. The CDR3 sequence is 14 residues long. The germline gives CDR1 SGHRS, CDR2 YFSETQ. The CDR3 DNA sequence: TGCGCCAGCAGCTCCGGTGCGGTCACAGATACGCAGTATTTT. Translation: CASSSGAVTDTQYF.

This chain uses TRBV6-5 with TRBJ2-7; tentatively, D is TRBD1 (5 bases). This CDR3 has 14 amino acids. Trimming cost V 2 bases and J 3 bases, with 11 bases left between them. Germline V gene sequence: CDR1 MNHEY, CDR2 SVGAGI. CDR3 sequence (DNA): TGTGCCAGCAGTTACAGCTCAGGGTTCTACGAGCAGTACTTC. It translates to CASSYSSGFYEQYF.

The chain couples TRBV3-1 (or the pseudogene TRBV3-2) to TRBJ2-5; 7 nucleotides line up with TRBD2. Germline loops: CDR1 LGHDT, CDR2 YNNKEL (reference sequence). This CDR3 has 16 residues. V dropped 0 bases and J dropped 5; count of bases not matched to a gene: 9. The CDR3 bases are TGTGCCAGCAGCCAAGATCGGGGGGAGGTTTTGGAGACCCAGTACTTC. Translated: CASSQDRGEVLETQYF.

This clone appeared a few times. This chain connects TRBV2 to TRBJ2-4; D is possibly TRBD2 (6 bases). The V end lost 7 bases, the J end lost 1 base, and 14 bases lay between the germline ends. Germline-derived CDR1 and CDR2 are SNHLY and FYNNEI. The CDR3 length is 15 residues. CDR3 in amino acids: CASTEGGTAKNIQYF. The CDR3 DNA reads as TGTGCCAGCACCGAGGGAGGAACGGCCAAAAACATTCAGTACTTC. The whole variable domain, filled in from reference TRBV2 and TRBJ2-4, reads EPEVTQTPSHQVTQMGQEVILRCVPISNHLYFYWYRQILGQKVEFLVSFYNNEISEKSEIFDDQFSVERPDGSNFTLKIRSTKLEDSAMYFCASTEGGTAKNIQYFGAGTRLSVL.

The V call is TRBV2, the J call TRBJ1-2; 8 bases align to TRBD1. CDR3 size: 13 residues. Unmatched junction bases numbered 10, after V lost 10 bases and J lost 6 bases. Germline values: CDR1 SNHLY, CDR2 FYNNEI. CDR3 coding DNA: TGTGCCACCCAGACAGGGGAGGGAAATGGCTACACCTTC. This gives the protein CATQTGEGNGYTF.

Only one count was recorded for this clone. CDR3 in amino acids: CASSFRQEYNSPLHF. Written as DNA, the CDR3 is TGTGCCAGCAGCTTTCGACAGGAGTATAATTCACCCCTCCACTTT. The V call is TRBV5-4, the J call TRBJ1-6; a possible D gene is TRBD1 (6 bases). The CDR3 is made up of 15 amino acids. In germline, CDR1 is SGHNT, CDR2 YYREEE (reference sequence). V was clipped by 2 bases and J by 4 bases, with 10 bases between them.

The V gene is TRBV18, the J gene TRBJ2-7, with a weak D call TRBD1 (5 bases). This CDR3 has 13 amino acids. Trimming removed 3 bases from V and 0 bases from J, with 6 bases in between. Per germline, CDR1 KGHSH and CDR2 LQKENI. The CDR3 region is CASSPDSSYEQYF. The CDR3 DNA reads TGTGCCAGCTCACCCGACAGCTCCTACGAGCAGTACTTC.

The chain carries TRBV13 and TRBJ1-1; TRBD1 might be the D (6 bases). Germline-derived CDR1 and CDR2 are PRHDT and FYEKMQ (reference sequence). Trimming took off 5 bases at V and 1 base at J, with 32 bases between the two ends. The CDR3 is 21 residues long. The DNA of the CDR3 is TGTGCCAGCAGCACCCGCCCGGCAGGGGTGTTTCGGAAGGTGTCGAACACTGAAGCTTTCTTT. Its translation is CASSTRPAGVFRKVSNTEAFF.

The CDR3: CASSPGQDSYEQYF. For the CDR3, the DNA is TGTGCCAGCAGCCCGGGACAGGACTCCTACGAGCAGTACTTC. The V and J genes are TRBV5-6 and TRBJ2-7; the match to TRBD1 covers 8 bases. Unmatched junction bases numbered 3, after V lost 4 bases and J lost 0 bases. This CDR3 spans 14 amino acids. Germline lookup yields CDR1 SGHDT and CDR2 YYEEEE.